This is a list of T cell receptor beta chains from one sample in a study of T-cell memory formation after mild COVID-19. TCRdb fed the 5' RACE reads into MiXCR, producing one record per CDR3 protein. The data contain under 250,000 distinct CDR3 sequences, more than 25% of them singletons. Material: PBMCs or a T cell subset sorted from them (not recorded which). These receptors all come from an adult woman who had mild COVID-19 (a few samples of this study predate the infection). Cell type and time point are not known. Each CDR3 is given with its conserved first and last residue. Fields, in order: D gene, V gene, J gene, clone size, CDR3 protein, CDR3 DNA. The D gene is left open where the match is weak. The size field is filled for only some rows; it gives once, few, many or a size class.

NA	TRBV4-2	TRBJ2-7	few	CASSLAEVAEAYEQYF	TGTGCCAGCAGCCTCGCTGAGGTAGCGGAGGCCTACGAGCAGTACTTC
TRBD2	TRBV4-1	TRBJ2-7	few	CASSLLATYEQYF	TGCGCCAGCAGCTTACTAGCGACCTACGAGCAGTACTTC
TRBD1	TRBV7-9	TRBJ2-3	few	CASSLETGGLADTQYF	TGTGCCAGCAGCTTAGAAACAGGGGGACTCGCAGATACGCAGTATTTT
TRBD2	TRBV10-3	TRBJ2-7	NA	CAISDSSGPAYEQYF	TGTGCCATCAGTGATTCTAGCGGGCCTGCCTACGAGCAGTACTTC
NA	TRBV29-1	TRBJ2-1	NA	CSVDLLGDSYNEQFF	TGCAGCGTTGATCTTTTGGGGGACTCCTACAATGAGCAGTTCTTC
NA	TRBV20-1	TRBJ2-7	NA	CSARGLSAREQYF	TGCAGTGCTAGAGGTCTTTCGGCACGCGAGCAGTACTTC
TRBD1	TRBV5-1	TRBJ2-2	NA	CASSSRVGQGFTGELFF	TGCGCCAGCAGCTCCCGGGTGGGACAGGGTTTCACCGGGGAGCTGTTTTTT
NA	TRBV12-3/TRBV12-4	TRBJ1-6	few	CASSPNQGAGSPLHF	TGTGCCAGCAGTCCTAACCAGGGTGCCGGCTCACCCCTCCACTTT
TRBD2	TRBV20-1	TRBJ2-4	few	CSGGGAVSKNIQYF	TGCAGTGGCGGGGGGGCCGTATCCAAAAACATTCAGTACTTC
NA	TRBV7-9	TRBJ1-2	NA	CASSGGTISDGYTF	TGTGCCAGCAGTGGTGGGACTATCAGTGATGGCTACACCTTC
TRBD1	TRBV6-6	TRBJ1-5	once	CASSFQGELRYQPQHF	TGTGCCAGCAGTTTTCAGGGGGAGTTGAGGTATCAGCCCCAGCATTTT
TRBD2	TRBV7-9	TRBJ2-1	NA	CASGLVAGDNEQFF	TGTGCCAGCGGCTTAGTGGCGGGAGACAATGAGCAGTTCTTC
TRBD1	TRBV6-6	TRBJ2-6	few	CASSRQGESGANVLTF	TGTGCCAGCAGCAGACAGGGGGAGTCGGGGGCCAACGTCCTGACTTTC
NA	TRBV7-9	TRBJ1-5	few	CASSLAGEGQPQHF	TGTGCCAGCAGCTTAGCAGGGGAAGGCCAGCCCCAGCATTTT
TRBD2	TRBV9	TRBJ2-1	NA	CASSVEAGGPDEQFF	TGTGCCAGCAGCGTAGAGGCGGGAGGGCCTGATGAGCAGTTCTTC
TRBD2	TRBV11-1	TRBJ2-5	NA	CASSRAVAGMHQETQYF	TGTGCCAGCAGCCGTGCGGTAGCGGGGATGCACCAAGAGACCCAGTACTTC
TRBD1	TRBV7-8	TRBJ1-5	NA	CASSLQGGTNQPQHF	TGTGCCAGCAGCTTACAGGGGGGGACCAATCAGCCCCAGCATTTT
TRBD2	TRBV7-8	TRBJ2-7	few	CASSRRGEGLRNEQYF	TGTGCCAGCAGCCGTCGTGGGGAGGGCCTCCGGAACGAGCAGTACTTC
NA	TRBV11-1	TRBJ2-5	few	CASSLFGASGGTQYF	TGTGCCAGCAGCTTATTCGGTGCATCGGGTGGGACCCAGTACTTC
TRBD2	TRBV9	TRBJ2-3	few	CASSVSGRPTDTQYF	TGTGCCAGCAGCGTCAGCGGGAGGCCGACAGATACGCAGTATTTT
TRBD1	TRBV24-1	TRBJ2-1	few	CARTDRGTYNEQFF	TGTGCCAGGACGGACAGGGGGACCTACAATGAGCAGTTCTTC
TRBD2	TRBV4-1	TRBJ2-7	NA	CASSQAWTSGSHEQYF	TGCGCCAGCAGCCAAGCGTGGACTAGCGGCTCGCACGAGCAGTACTTC
TRBD1	TRBV27	TRBJ1-1	few	CASSLALGQGEDTEAFF	TGTGCCAGCAGTTTGGCCCTCGGACAGGGAGAGGACACTGAAGCTTTCTTT
NA	TRBV30	TRBJ1-3	few	CAWSVGGSGNTIYF	TGTGCCTGGAGTGTCGGCGGCTCTGGAAACACCATATATTTT
NA	TRBV20-1	TRBJ2-5	NA	CSARGPGETQYF	TGCAGTGCTAGAGGCCCTGGGGAGACCCAGTACTTC
NA	TRBV29-1	TRBJ1-1	NA	CSVEAVTRNTEAFF	TGCAGCGTTGAAGCGGTAACGCGGAACACTGAAGCTTTCTTT
TRBD1	TRBV27	TRBJ2-5	few	CASRHLSLRQGAETQYF	TGTGCCAGCAGGCACCTGAGTCTTAGACAGGGTGCAGAGACCCAGTACTTC
NA	TRBV28	TRBJ1-4	NA	CASSPPGKLFF	TGTGCCAGCAGCCCCCCCGGGAAACTGTTTTTT
TRBD1	TRBV19	TRBJ2-2	NA	CASSISQGAGGELFF	TGTGCCAGTAGTATATCACAGGGGGCAGGAGGGGAGCTGTTTTTT
TRBD2	TRBV9	TRBJ2-1	NA	CASSPRVAGANNEQFF	TGTGCCAGCAGCCCCAGAGTAGCGGGGGCTAACAATGAGCAGTTCTTC
TRBD1	TRBV6-5	TRBJ2-6	few	CASSGTGAGANVLTF	TGTGCCAGCAGTGGGACAGGGGCCGGGGCCAACGTCCTGACTTTC
NA	TRBV10-3	TRBJ2-5	NA	CAVGTGQETQYF	TGTGCCGTCGGGACGGGACAAGAGACCCAGTACTTC
TRBD1	TRBV16	TRBJ2-1	once	CASSHLTGDNEQFF	TGTGCCAGCAGCCACCTGACAGGGGACAATGAGCAGTTCTTC
NA	TRBV6-2/TRBV6-3	TRBJ2-1	NA	CASSYPHEQFF	TGTGCCAGCAGTTACCCTCATGAGCAGTTCTTC
NA	TRBV7-9	TRBJ1-1	few	CASSLVGGHGTEAFF	TGTGCCAGCAGCTTAGTTGGGGGGCATGGCACTGAAGCTTTCTTT
TRBD2	TRBV4-1	TRBJ2-1	few	CASRELAGENNEQFF	TGCGCCAGCAGAGAACTAGCGGGGGAGAACAATGAGCAGTTCTTC
NA	TRBV6-5	TRBJ2-1	NA	CASSSFVGLGFDNEQFF	TGTGCCAGCAGTTCCTTCGTCGGACTGGGCTTTGATAATGAGCAGTTCTTC
NA	TRBV7-9	TRBJ2-3	NA	CASSGGVTTQYF	TGTGCCAGCAGCGGAGGGGTCACAACGCAGTATTTT
NA	TRBV13	TRBJ2-4	NA	CASSLGNLAKNIQYF	TGTGCCAGCAGCTTAGGAAACCTAGCCAAAAACATTCAGTACTTC
NA	TRBV7-9	TRBJ2-2	few	CASSLTGVTGELFF	TGTGCCAGCAGCTTAACCGGGGTCACCGGGGAGCTGTTTTTT
TRBD1	TRBV4-1	TRBJ2-1	NA	CASSHNAGTGSYNEQFF	TGCGCCAGCAGCCATAACGCCGGGACAGGTTCCTACAATGAGCAGTTCTTC
NA	TRBV20-1	TRBJ2-4	NA	CSARDETGIPVKNIQYF	TGCAGTGCTAGAGACGAAACAGGGATTCCGGTCAAAAACATTCAGTACTTC
TRBD1	TRBV28	TRBJ1-1	NA	CASSKGTGGKAWNTEAFF	TGTGCCAGCAGCAAAGGGACAGGGGGCAAAGCATGGAACACTGAAGCTTTCTTT
NA	TRBV7-8	TRBJ2-1	NA	CASSLESIPYNEQFF	TGTGCCAGCAGCTTAGAAAGCATCCCTTACAATGAGCAGTTCTTC
NA	TRBV5-5	TRBJ2-1	few	CASSLFSYNEQFF	TGTGCCAGCAGCTTATTCTCCTACAATGAGCAGTTCTTC